This TCR beta chain was sequenced in a study of CD8 T cells in ankylosing spondylitis (dated by TCRdb to 2016 to 2017). Regarding the study in general: The study set out to find disease-linked TCR variants by profiling T cell receptor beta repertoires in ankylosing spondylitis patients and healthy donors. The full study cohort was made up of about 25 ankylosing spondylitis patients and 108 healthy donors. Samples of peripheral blood were taken, and for ankylosing spondylitis patients, synovial fluid was collected as well. Study-level results and caveats: A CD8+ phenotype was shown by the disease-linked clones, which were found at relatively low frequencies in peripheral blood. A TCR beta motif made up of about eight highly homologous amino acid variants appeared to be characteristic of blood from ankylosing spondylitis patients. Some of the motif variants had been reported before in the synovial fluid and blood of reactive arthritis patients, a finding that suggests common disease-initiation mechanisms. The disease-linked clones were reported to be significantly enriched in matched synovial fluid samples from ankylosing spondylitis patients.

This clonotype was observed a few times. Its antigen is not yet known. Qualities for individual bases were not recorded, and no much larger clone is one base off. TCRdb shows the sequencer as Illumina HiSeq 2500. Quantitative 5'-RACE with molecular barcodes was the method used to prepare the TCR beta libraries. In the source study's methods: A new computational method based on a probabilistic model of VDJ rearrangement was used to identify disease-linked TCR variants. TCRdb reanalyzed the raw reads on its own, using fastp at Q25 for trimming and MiXCR for clone calling, and kept in-frame beta chains. One record per CDR3 amino acid sequence lists the most common genes and DNA. The V and J calls come from TCRdb's annotation, not from the publication. In all, the sample holds roughly 300,000 distinct CDR3 sequences, and 8% of those were seen once. About 14% of the sample rests with the top ten. The sequencing input was blood, either unsorted or a sorted T cell fraction (not recorded which). The TCR comes from a male donor with ankylosing spondylitis.

The CDR3 protein is CASSIDSFPDTQYF. The nucleotide sequence reads as follows: TGTGCCAGCAGTATTGACAGTTTTCCAGATACGCAGTATTTT. The V and J segments used are TRBV11-2 and TRBJ2-3, with TRBD1 perhaps the D gene, on 5 matching bases. The CDR3 numbers 14 residues from cysteine through phenylalanine. Only the CDR3 region is kept as DNA, spanning 42 bases read in frame from base 1. From a lookup of the germline V gene, CDR1 and CDR2 are SGHAT and FQNNGV. The trim is 6 bases for V and 4 bases for J, with a gap of 14 bases between the germline ends. With the rest looked up from the reference TRBV11-2 and TRBJ2-3 genes rather than sequenced, the full variable domain is EAGVAQSPRYKIIEKRQSVAFWCNPISGHATLYWYQQILGQGPKLLIQFQNNGVVDDSQLPKDRFSAERLKGVDSTLKIQPAKLEDSAVYLCASSIDSFPDTQYFGPGTRLTVL.